A single sample is the source of the 16 T cell receptor beta chains below, sequenced in a study of vaccination and CD4 T cells after COVID-19. For these receptors, no antigen is known. The time point was: late sampling 161 to 241 days after vaccination in a few convalescent patients. As to treatment: approximately nine-day PBMC culture with coronavirus spike peptide pools or control peptides (ViraFEST assay). Cultured CD4+ T cells had their DNA profiled by the Oncomine TCR Beta short-read assay. Via MiXCR, TCRdb re-called the PCR reads, giving one row per CDR3 protein. Of under 20,000 distinct CDR3 sequences in the sample, around 50% were seen once. The sample consisted of CD4+ T cells from blood, cultured in vitro, taken about 7 months after SARS-CoV-2 vaccination. These TCRs come from a human donor who had recovered from COVID-19.

The chain employs TRBV7-2 and TRBJ2-2, with TRBD2 identical over 7 bases. Trimming cost V 7 bases and J 2 bases; bases outside gene matches: 4. This CDR3 region has 14 residues. The V gene's germline CDR1 is SGHTA and CDR2 FQGNSA. CDR3 nucleotide sequence: TGTGCCAGCAACCGACTAGCTAACACCGGGGAGCTGTTTTTT. Translated: CASNRLANTGELFF.

This clonotype was counted only a few times. The rearrangement links TRBV7-9 to TRBJ2-5; no clear D. The CDR3 consists of 14 residues. Looked up from germline, CDR1 is SEHNR and CDR2 is FQNEAQ (reference sequence). Trimming pared 5 bases from V and 5 bases from J, leaving 15 bases between. The CDR3 region is CASSRPAPVETQYF. In DNA, the CDR3 is TGTGCCAGCAGCCGCCCCGCACCGGTGGAGACCCAGTACTTC.

This clonotype showed up just a few times. The V and J genes are TRBV7-2 and TRBJ2-5; D ambiguous. The germline CDR1 and CDR2 sequences are SGHTA and FQGNSA. V shed 7 bases and J shed 0 bases, with 9 bases lying between them. The CDR3 covers 13 residues. The DNA of the CDR3 is TGTGCCAGCACCCGGACCAACCAAGAGACCCAGTACTTC. The encoded protein is CASTRTNQETQYF.

This clonotype was counted between two and nine times. The V and J genes are TRBV6-1 and TRBJ2-1; 11 nucleotides agree with TRBD2. Looked up from germline, CDR1 is MNHNS and CDR2 is SASEGT. The CDR3 loop spans 17 amino acids. After removal of 7 bases from V and 8 bases from J, the junction contained 16 bases not matched to a gene. In DNA, the CDR3 is TGTGCCAGCACCAAGGGCGCCACTAGCGGGAGCAGCTATGAGCAGTTCTTC. Encoded protein: CASTKGATSGSSYEQFF.

The rearrangement links TRBV7-9 to TRBJ2-3, with D possibly called TRBD1 or TRBD2 (7 bases each). This CDR3 comprises 14 residues. V was pared by 4 bases and J by 4 bases, with 12 bases between. Germline V gene data show CDR1 as SEHNR and CDR2 as FQNEAQ (reference sequence). The CDR3 coding sequence is TGTGCCAGCAGCTCAGGGGGAGGGGCAGATACGCAGTATTTT. This encodes CASSSGGGADTQYF.

The chain recombines TRBV20-1 with TRBJ1-1; TRBD1 is a possible D gene (5 bases). The CDR3 has 14 residues. The germline gives CDR1 DFQATT, CDR2 SNEGSKA (reference sequence). Trimming took 5 bases from V and 2 from J, leaving 15 bases between them. The CDR3 nucleotides read TGCAGTGCTCTTCCTCAGCAGGGTAACACTGAAGCTTTCTTT. This encodes CSALPQQGNTEAFF.

This sequence joins TRBV19 and TRBJ2-1; 16 bases match TRBD2. V lost 6 bases and J lost 11; bases outside the gene matches: 7. Germline V lookup: CDR1 LNHDA, CDR2 SQIVND (reference sequence). The CDR3 is 15 residues long. The CDR3 DNA follows: TGTGCCAGTAGCACCGGGACTAGCGGGGGGGGGAAGCAGTTCTTC. It encodes CASSTGTSGGGKQFF.

This clonotype was seen a few times. V is TRBV19 and J is TRBJ1-5; 7 positions match TRBD1. Germline CDR1 reads LNHDA; CDR2 reads SQIVND (reference sequence). J gave up 3 bases and V 9 bases, and 11 bases lay outside the gene matches. The CDR3 consists of 15 residues. The CDR3, as DNA: TGTGCCAGCACCCCTCGACAGGGAACCAATCAGCCCCAGCATTTT. It encodes CASTPRQGTNQPQHF.

The rearrangement joins TRBV12-3 or TRBV12-4 to TRBJ2-5, with D possibly TRBD2 on 5 matching bases. V shed 3 bases and J shed 2 bases, with 13 bases lying between them. This CDR3 comprises 15 residues. CDR3 sequence (DNA): TGTGCCAGCAGTTTGGGCGGGCGGCGGCAAGAGACCCAGTACTTC. This sequence encodes CASSLGGRRQETQYF.

V gene TRBV7-3 combines with J gene TRBJ2-7, with D possibly being TRBD1 (6 bases). Germline assignment: CDR1 SGHTA and CDR2 FQGTGA. V lost 5 bases, J lost 2 bases, and 16 bases lay in between. The CDR3 length is 15 residues. CDR3 in amino acids: CASSQPGRGTYEQYF. CDR3 nucleotide sequence: TGTGCCAGCAGCCAACCGGGCAGGGGCACCTACGAGCAGTACTTC.

The V gene is TRBV12-3 or TRBV12-4, the J gene TRBJ1-2, with TRBD1 matching over 7 bases. Trimming removed 6 bases from V and 2 bases from J; junction bases left unmatched: 6. The CDR3 spans 14 residues. The CDR3 nucleotides read TGTGCCAGCAGGCATCGGGACAGCAACTATGGCTACACCTTC. It yields the protein CASRHRDSNYGYTF.

This chain uses TRBV7-6 with TRBJ2-1, with TRBD2 identical over 11 bases. This CDR3 contains 15 residues. J lost 9 bases, V lost 4 bases, and 8 bases had no gene match. Germline loops: CDR1 SGHVS, CDR2 FNYEAQ. CDR3 in amino acids: CASSSLAGGSGEQFF. Written as DNA, the CDR3 is TGTGCCAGCAGCTCCTTAGCGGGGGGGTCGGGTGAGCAGTTCTTC.

The J gene is TRBJ1-5, the V gene TRBV24-1; D is perhaps TRBD1 (6 bases). The germline V gene encodes CDR1 KGHDR and CDR2 SFDVKD. The CDR3 runs to 15 residues. Trimming took 7 bases from V and 0 from J, leaving 12 bases between them. The DNA of the CDR3 is TGTGCCACCAGCCCGGGACAATATAGCAATCAGCCCCAGCATTTT. It specifies CATSPGQYSNQPQHF.

The chain carries TRBV6-1 and TRBJ2-7; 10 positions agree with TRBD1. CDR1 and CDR2 from the germline V gene are MNHNS and SASEGT. The CDR3 consists of 15 residues. With 6 bases clipped from V and 7 bases from J, the junction kept 12 bases outside the gene matches. For the CDR3, the DNA is TGTGCCAGCAGACGCGGGGACAGGGGTGAAGGGGAGCAGTACTTC. Encoded protein: CASRRGDRGEGEQYF.

This rearrangement joins TRBV7-2 to TRBJ2-7; 9 bases align to TRBD1. Looked up from germline, CDR1 is SGHTA and CDR2 is FQGNSA. V gave up 2 bases and J gave up 4 bases; unmatched junction bases: 6. This CDR3 has 15 residues. The CDR3: CASSLMGQGTYEQYF. The CDR3 region has the DNA TGTGCCAGCAGCTTAATGGGACAGGGTACTTACGAGCAGTACTTC.

For the CDR3, the DNA is TGCGCCAGCAGCCAAGCGGGGCCATTTAATTCACCCCTCCACTTT. Translating it yields CASSQAGPFNSPLHF. The chain has TRBV4-1 and TRBJ1-6; a weak D match, TRBD1 (5 bases). The CDR3 is 15 amino acids. The germline gives CDR1 MGHRA, CDR2 YSYEKL. Trimming shortened V by 1 base and J by 6 bases, and 10 bases separated the two germline ends.